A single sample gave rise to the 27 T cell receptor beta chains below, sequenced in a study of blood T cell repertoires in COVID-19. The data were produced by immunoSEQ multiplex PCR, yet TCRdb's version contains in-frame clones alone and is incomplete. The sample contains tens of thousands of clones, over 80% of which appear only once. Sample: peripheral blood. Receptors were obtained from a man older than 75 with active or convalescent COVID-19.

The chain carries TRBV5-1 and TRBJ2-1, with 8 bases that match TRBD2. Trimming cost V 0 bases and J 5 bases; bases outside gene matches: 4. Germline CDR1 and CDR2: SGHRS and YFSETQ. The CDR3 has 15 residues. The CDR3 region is CASSLGAGDHNEQFF. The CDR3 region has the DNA TGCGCCAGCAGCTTGGGAGCGGGAGACCACAATGAGCAGTTCTTC. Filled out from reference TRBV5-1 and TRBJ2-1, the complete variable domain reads KAGVTQTPRYLIKTRGQQVTLSCSPISGHRSVSWYQQTPGQGLQFLFEYFSETQRNKGNFPGRFSGRQFSNSRSEMNVSTLELGDSALYLCASSLGAGDHNEQFFGPGTRLTVL.

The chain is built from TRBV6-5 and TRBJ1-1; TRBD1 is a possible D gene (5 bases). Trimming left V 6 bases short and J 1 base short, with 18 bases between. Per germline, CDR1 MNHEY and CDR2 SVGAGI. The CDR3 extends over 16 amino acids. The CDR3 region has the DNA TGTGCCAGCAGCTACCGGGGGGGATCTCGGAACACTGAAGCTTTCTTT. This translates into CASSYRGGSRNTEAFF.

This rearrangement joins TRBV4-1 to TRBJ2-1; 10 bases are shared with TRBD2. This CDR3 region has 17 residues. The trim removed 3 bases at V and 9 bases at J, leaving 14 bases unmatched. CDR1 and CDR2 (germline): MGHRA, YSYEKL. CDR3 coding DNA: TGCGCCAGCAGCCACTACCCCGGGACTAGCGCGCGCCTTGAGCAGTTCTTC. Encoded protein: CASSHYPGTSARLEQFF.

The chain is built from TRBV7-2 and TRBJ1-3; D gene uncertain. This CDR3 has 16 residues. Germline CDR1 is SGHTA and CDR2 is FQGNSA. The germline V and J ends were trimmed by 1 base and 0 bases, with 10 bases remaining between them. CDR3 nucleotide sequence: TGTGCCAGCAGCTTAGATGCAACGGTCTCTGGAAACACCATATATTTT. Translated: CASSLDATVSGNTIYF.

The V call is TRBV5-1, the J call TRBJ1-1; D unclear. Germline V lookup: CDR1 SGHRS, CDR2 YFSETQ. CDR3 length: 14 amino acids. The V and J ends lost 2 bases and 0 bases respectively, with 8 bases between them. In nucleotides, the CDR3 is TGCGCCAGCAGCTTCTTCGGTATGAACACTGAAGCTTTCTTT. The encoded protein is CASSFFGMNTEAFF.

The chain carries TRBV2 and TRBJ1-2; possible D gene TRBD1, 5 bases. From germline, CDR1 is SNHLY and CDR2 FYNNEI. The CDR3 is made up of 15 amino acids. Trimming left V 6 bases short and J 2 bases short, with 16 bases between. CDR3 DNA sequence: TGTGCCAGCAGGGGGGAGGCAGGCTCAAACTATGGCTACACCTTC. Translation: CASRGEAGSNYGYTF.

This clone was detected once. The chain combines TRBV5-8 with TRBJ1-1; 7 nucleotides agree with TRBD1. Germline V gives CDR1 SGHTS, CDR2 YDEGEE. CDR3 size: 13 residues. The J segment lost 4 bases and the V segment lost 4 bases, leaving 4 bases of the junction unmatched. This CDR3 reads CASSPGQFTEAFF. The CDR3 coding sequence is TGTGCCAGCAGCCCGGGACAGTTCACTGAAGCTTTCTTT. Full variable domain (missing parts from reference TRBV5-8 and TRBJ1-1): EAGVTQSPTHLIKTRGQQATLRCSPISGHTSVYWYQQALGLGLQFLLWYDEGEERNRGNFPPRFSGRQFPNYSSELNVNALELEDSALYLCASSPGQFTEAFFGQGTRLTVV.

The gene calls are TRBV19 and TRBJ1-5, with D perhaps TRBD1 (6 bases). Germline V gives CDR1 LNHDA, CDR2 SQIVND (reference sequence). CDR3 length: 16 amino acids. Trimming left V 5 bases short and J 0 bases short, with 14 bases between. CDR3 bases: TGTGCCAGTAGTCCTCCGTGGACAGTTAGCAATCAGCCCCAGCATTTT. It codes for CASSPPWTVSNQPQHF. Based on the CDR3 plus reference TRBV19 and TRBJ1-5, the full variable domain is DGGITQSPKYLFRKEGQNVTLSCEQNLNHDAMYWYRQDPGQGLRLIYYSQIVNDFQKGDIAEGYSVSREKKESFPLTVTSAQKNPTAFYLCASSPPWTVSNQPQHFGDGTRLSIL.

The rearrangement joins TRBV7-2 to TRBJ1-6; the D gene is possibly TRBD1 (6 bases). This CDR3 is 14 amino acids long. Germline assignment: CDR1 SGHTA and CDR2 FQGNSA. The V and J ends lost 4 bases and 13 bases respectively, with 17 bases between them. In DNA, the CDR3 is TGTGCCAGCAGCTCTTACAGGGTGGTGAGCCCCCTCCACTTT. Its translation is CASSSYRVVSPLHF.

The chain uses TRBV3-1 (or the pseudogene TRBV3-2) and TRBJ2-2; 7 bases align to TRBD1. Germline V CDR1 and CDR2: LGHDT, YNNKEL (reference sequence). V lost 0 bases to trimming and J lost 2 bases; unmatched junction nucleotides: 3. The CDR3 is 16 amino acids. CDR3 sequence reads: CASSQDGTANTGELFF. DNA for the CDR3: TGTGCCAGCAGCCAAGACGGGACAGCAAACACCGGGGAGCTGTTTTTT.

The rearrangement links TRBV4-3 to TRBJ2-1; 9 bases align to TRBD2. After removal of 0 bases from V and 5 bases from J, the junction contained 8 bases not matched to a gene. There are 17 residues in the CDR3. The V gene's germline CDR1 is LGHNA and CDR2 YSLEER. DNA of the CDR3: TGCGCCAGCAGCCAAGATCCTGGCGGGGGGGTCAACAATGAGCAGTTCTTC. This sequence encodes CASSQDPGGGVNNEQFF.

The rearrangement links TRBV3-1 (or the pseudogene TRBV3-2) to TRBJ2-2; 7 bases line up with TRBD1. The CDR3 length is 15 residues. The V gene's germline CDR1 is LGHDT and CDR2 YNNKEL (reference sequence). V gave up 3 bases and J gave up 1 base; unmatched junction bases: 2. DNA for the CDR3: TGTGCCAGCAGCCATCGACAGGGGAACACCGGGGAGCTGTTTTTT. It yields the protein CASSHRQGNTGELFF.

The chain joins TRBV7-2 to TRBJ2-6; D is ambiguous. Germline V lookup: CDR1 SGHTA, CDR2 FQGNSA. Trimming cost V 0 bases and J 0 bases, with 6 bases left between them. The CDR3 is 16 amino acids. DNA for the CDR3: TGTGCCAGCAGCTTAGCCCTATACTCTGGGGCCAACGTCCTGACTTTC. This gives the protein CASSLALYSGANVLTF.

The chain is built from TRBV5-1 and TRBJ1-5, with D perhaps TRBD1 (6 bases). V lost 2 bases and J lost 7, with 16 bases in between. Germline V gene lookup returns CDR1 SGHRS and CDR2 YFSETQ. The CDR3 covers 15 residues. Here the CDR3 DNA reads TGCGCCAGCAGCTTTGAAGCGGGGGGCGTGCAGCCCCAGCATTTT. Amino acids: CASSFEAGGVQPQHF.

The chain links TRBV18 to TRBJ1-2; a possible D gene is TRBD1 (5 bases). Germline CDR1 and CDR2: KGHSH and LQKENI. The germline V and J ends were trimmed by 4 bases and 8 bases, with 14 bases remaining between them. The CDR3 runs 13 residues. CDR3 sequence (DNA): TGTGCCAGCTCACAGCGGGAAGGGGAAGGCTACACCTTC. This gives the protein CASSQREGEGYTF.

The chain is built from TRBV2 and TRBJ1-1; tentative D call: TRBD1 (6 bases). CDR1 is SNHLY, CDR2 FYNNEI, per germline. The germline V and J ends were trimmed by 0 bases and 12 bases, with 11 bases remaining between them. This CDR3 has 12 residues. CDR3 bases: TGTGCCAGCAGTGAAGCGTACAGGGAGTCTTTCTTT. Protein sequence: CASSEAYRESFF.

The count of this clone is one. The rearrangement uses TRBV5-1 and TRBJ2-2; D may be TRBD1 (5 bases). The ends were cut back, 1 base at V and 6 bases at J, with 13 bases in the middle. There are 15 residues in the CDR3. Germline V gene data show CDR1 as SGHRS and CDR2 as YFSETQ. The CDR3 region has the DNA TGCGCCAGCAGCTTGCAAGGACCAGGGCCCGGGGAGCTGTTTTTT. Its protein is CASSLQGPGPGELFF.

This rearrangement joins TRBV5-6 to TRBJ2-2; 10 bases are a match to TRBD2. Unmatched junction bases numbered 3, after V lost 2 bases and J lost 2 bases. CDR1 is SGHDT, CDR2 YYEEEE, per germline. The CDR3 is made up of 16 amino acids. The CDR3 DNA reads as TGTGCCAGCAGCTTCTTAGCGGGGGGTAACACCGGGGAGCTGTTTTTT. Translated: CASSFLAGGNTGELFF.

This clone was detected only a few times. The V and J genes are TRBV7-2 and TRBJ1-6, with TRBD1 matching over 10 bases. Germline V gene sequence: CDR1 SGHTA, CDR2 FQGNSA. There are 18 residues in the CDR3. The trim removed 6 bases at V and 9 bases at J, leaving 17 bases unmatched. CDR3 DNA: TGTGCCAGCAGATTTTCCGGGACAGGGGATTTTACCGGTTCACCCCTCCACTTT. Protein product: CASRFSGTGDFTGSPLHF.

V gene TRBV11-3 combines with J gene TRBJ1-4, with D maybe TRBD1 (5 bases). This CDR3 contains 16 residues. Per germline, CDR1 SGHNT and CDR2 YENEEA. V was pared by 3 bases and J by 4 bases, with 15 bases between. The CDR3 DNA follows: TGTGCCAGCAGCTTGCACCGGGACTCCGGTAATGAAAAACTGTTTTTT. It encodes CASSLHRDSGNEKLFF.

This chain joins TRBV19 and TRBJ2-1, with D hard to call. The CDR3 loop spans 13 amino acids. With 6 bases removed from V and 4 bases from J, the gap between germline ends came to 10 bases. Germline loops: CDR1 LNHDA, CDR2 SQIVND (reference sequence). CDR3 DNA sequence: TGTGCCAGTAGCCCCCCCGGGTACAATGAGCAGTTCTTC. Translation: CASSPPGYNEQFF.

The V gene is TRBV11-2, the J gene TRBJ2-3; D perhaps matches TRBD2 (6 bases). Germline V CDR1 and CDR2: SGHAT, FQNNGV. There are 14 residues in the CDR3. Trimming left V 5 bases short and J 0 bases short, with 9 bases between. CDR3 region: CASSPGTSTDTQYF. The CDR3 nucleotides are TGTGCCAGCAGCCCGGGGACTAGCACAGATACGCAGTATTTT.

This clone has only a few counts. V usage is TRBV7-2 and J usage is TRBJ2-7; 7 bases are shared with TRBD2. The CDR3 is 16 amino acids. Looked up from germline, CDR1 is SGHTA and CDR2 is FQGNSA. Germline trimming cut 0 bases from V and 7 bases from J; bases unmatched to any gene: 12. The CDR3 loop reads CASSLATASGFSEQYF. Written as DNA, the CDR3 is TGTGCCAGCAGCTTAGCGACAGCTAGCGGTTTTTCAGAGCAGTACTTC.

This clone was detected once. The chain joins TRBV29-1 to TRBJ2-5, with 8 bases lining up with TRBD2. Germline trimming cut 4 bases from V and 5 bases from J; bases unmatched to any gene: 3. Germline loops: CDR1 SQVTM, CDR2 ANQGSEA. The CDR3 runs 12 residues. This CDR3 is CSVGREGETQYF. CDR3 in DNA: TGCAGCGTTGGTCGGGAGGGCGAGACCCAGTACTTC.

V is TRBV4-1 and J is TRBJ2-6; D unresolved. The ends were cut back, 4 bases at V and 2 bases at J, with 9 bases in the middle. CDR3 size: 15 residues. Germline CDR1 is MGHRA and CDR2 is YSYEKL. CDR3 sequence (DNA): TGCGCCAGCAGCCTCCCAGGTACTGGGGCCAACGTCCTGACTTTC. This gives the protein CASSLPGTGANVLTF.

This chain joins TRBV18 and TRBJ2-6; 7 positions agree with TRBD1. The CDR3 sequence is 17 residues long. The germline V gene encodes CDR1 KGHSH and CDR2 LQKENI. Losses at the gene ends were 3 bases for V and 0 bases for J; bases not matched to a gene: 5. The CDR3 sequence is CASSPPTGVSGANVLTF. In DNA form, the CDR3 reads TGTGCCAGCTCACCGCCAACAGGGGTCTCTGGGGCCAACGTCCTGACTTTC.

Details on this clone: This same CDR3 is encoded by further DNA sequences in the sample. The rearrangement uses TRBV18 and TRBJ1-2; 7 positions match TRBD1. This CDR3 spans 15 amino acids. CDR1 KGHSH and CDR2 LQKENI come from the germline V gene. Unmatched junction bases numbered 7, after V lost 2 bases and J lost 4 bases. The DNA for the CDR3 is TGTGCCAGCTCACCAATAACAGGGGAGCTCTATGGCTACACCTTC. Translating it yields CASSPITGELYGYTF.